This TCR beta chain was sequenced for a study of T cell repertoires in cytomegalovirus infection. Overall study: Based on public TCR beta signatures, there were indications of CMV infection and of a matching HLA type. General observations from the study: Summed public TCR beta family frequency identified CMV carriers bearing the relevant HLA. The ex vivo response showed dominance by HLA-C-restricted CMV-specific TCR beta clonotypes.

This clonotype was seen a few times. Its antigen is as yet unknown. The germline V gene has CDR1 SGHDN and CDR2 FVKESK. This CDR3 region has 15 residues. V was shortened by 0 bases and J by 5 bases, with 10 bases between the two germline ends. One entry per CDR3 protein, called by TCRdb with MiXCR from the reads. This sample carries fewer than 300,000 distinct CDR3 sequences, 25% of them seen once, and the ten largest clones take over 11%. The rearrangement joins TRBV14 to TRBJ2-2; possibly TRBD2 for D (5 bases). What was sequenced was PBMCs. The sequence was collected from a human donor in good health (CMV status not recorded). Some clones in this sample may be carry-over from other donors' samples. DNA of the CDR3: TGTGCCAGCAGCCAAGATTTGCGGGTGACCGGGGAGCTGTTTTTT. Protein: CASSQDLRVTGELFF.